The entry below describes one TCR beta chain. Its target is not known. Sequencing was performed with immunoSEQ multiplex PCR; in TCRdb, only in-frame clones are kept and a portion is missing. Here the sample spans about 1 million clones, 65% to 75% being singletons. The data were taken from a study of shared clonotypes between healthy human individuals. Broader study findings: Non-shared clonotypes were found to have lower generation probabilities than the clonotypes that were shared by all four of the sorted-subset donors.

V shed 6 bases and J shed 6 bases, with 15 bases lying between them. This CDR3 region has 13 residues. Per the germline V gene, CDR1 is MNHNS and CDR2 is SASEGT. The J gene is TRBJ2-7, the V gene TRBV6-1, with D perhaps matching TRBD1 or TRBD2 (6 bases each). The sequence came from a man aged 18 to 29 in good health. Specimen: memory CD4+ T cells sorted from blood. Sample subset: CD45RA-negative fraction. As DNA, the CDR3 is TGTGCCAGCAGGGGACTGGGGACACGCGAGCAGTACTTC. It is translated as CASRGLGTREQYF.